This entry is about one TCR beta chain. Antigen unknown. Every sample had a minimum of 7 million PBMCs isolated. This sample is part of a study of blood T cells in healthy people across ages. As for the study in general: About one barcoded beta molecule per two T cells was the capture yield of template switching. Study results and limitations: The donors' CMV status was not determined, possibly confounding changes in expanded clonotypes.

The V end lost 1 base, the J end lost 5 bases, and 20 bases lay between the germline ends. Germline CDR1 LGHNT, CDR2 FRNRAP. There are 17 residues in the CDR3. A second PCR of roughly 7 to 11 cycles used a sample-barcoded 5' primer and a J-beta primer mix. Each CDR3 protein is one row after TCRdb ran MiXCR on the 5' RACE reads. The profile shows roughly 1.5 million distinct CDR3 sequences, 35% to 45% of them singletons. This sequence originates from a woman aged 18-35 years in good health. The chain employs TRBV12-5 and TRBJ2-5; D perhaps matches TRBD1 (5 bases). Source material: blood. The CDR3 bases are TGTGCTAGTGGTTTGGGAAAGACCTCCACCTCAGGGGAGACCCAGTACTTC. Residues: CASGLGKTSTSGETQYF.